Listed below are T cell receptor beta chains from one sample, sequenced in a study of T cells in Graves' hyperthyroidism and ophthalmopathy. A single record per CDR3 protein comes from TCRdb applying MiXCR to the multiplex PCR reads. The sample has a few hundred thousand distinct CDR3 sequences, more than 15% seen once. Material for sequencing was blood. All receptors derive from a woman aged 18 to 35 with Graves' hyperthyroidism that later progressed to Graves' ophthalmopathy. Each CDR3 is given with its conserved first and last residue. Each record gives: clone size, V gene, CDR3 protein. A clone size is listed for some rows: how often the clone was seen (once, few, many), or a class if it is expanded.

abundance: many
v_gene: TRBV12-3/TRBV12-4
CDR3aa: CASSFASGLTGELFF

abundance: many
v_gene: TRBV2
CDR3aa: CASRVGGDEQYF

abundance: -
v_gene: TRBV12-3/TRBV12-4
CDR3aa: CASSTTGSPEAFF

abundance: many
v_gene: TRBV20-1
CDR3aa: CSASRLANNEQFF

abundance: many
v_gene: TRBV27
CDR3aa: CASSLVGNTYEQYF

abundance: few
v_gene: TRBV7-2
CDR3aa: CASSPTPSSYNEQFF

abundance: many
v_gene: TRBV20-1
CDR3aa: CSASQTSGSSYEQYF

abundance: many
v_gene: TRBV13
CDR3aa: CASSFQYEQFF

abundance: -
v_gene: TRBV4-3
CDR3aa: CASSQGYEGDQPQHF

abundance: many
v_gene: TRBV30
CDR3aa: CAWSVRSGPLKQYF

abundance: few
v_gene: TRBV6-1
CDR3aa: CASSTGSGNEKLFF

abundance: many
v_gene: TRBV2
CDR3aa: CASSFIAGYTF

abundance: many
v_gene: TRBV6-1
CDR3aa: CASGGLADIQETQYF

abundance: many
v_gene: TRBV7-8
CDR3aa: CASSLDSQGDQPQHF

abundance: many
v_gene: TRBV3-1
CDR3aa: CASSQGGGRITEAFF

abundance: many
v_gene: TRBV28
CDR3aa: CASKRLAVYTGELFF

abundance: once
v_gene: TRBV12-3/TRBV12-4
CDR3aa: CASRATEFTGELNTEAFF